One and the same sample provided the 21 T cell receptor beta chains below, sequenced in a study of T cell changes during pregnancy in multiple sclerosis. Sequencing used immunoSEQ multiplex PCR; TCRdb keeps in-frame clones, though not all of them. The sample includes around 61,000 clones, around nine tenths seen only once; the top ten take about 5.4%. Sequencing was carried out using peripheral blood from another person, used as feeder cells. These receptors all stem from a human donor whose cells served as feeder cells for cultures in a pregnancy study.

The V call is TRBV6-1, the J call TRBJ2-2, with D hard to call. The germline V gene encodes CDR1 MNHNS and CDR2 SASEGT. V dropped 8 bases and J dropped 2 bases, with 12 bases sitting between them. This CDR3 comprises 14 residues. The CDR3 DNA reads TGTGCCAGCCGGGCGGTACCAAACACCGGGGAGCTGTTTTTT. Amino acid sequence: CASRAVPNTGELFF.

This rearrangement joins TRBV2 to TRBJ2-7; 7 nucleotides match TRBD1. V lost 7 bases and J lost 1; bases outside the gene matches: 19. Per the germline V gene, CDR1 is SNHLY and CDR2 is FYNNEI. The CDR3 is made up of 18 amino acids. CDR3 protein: CASTVRPQGEPPSYEQYF. DNA for the CDR3: TGTGCCAGCACTGTCAGGCCTCAGGGGGAACCTCCTTCCTACGAGCAGTACTTC.

The chain links TRBV7-3 to TRBJ2-5; D is possibly TRBD2 (5 bases). V was trimmed by 4 bases and J by 5 bases, leaving 14 bases between them. The CDR3 is 14 residues long. Germline assignment: CDR1 SGHTA and CDR2 FQGTGA. This chain's CDR3 is CASSYGPSGETQYF. Here the CDR3 DNA reads TGTGCCAGCAGCTATGGACCATCGGGGGAGACCCAGTACTTC.

The rearrangement joins TRBV7-2 to TRBJ1-2; the D is unclear. Germline CDR1 SGHTA, CDR2 FQGNSA. This CDR3 is 12 amino acids long. The V end was cut by 3 bases, the J end by 6 bases, with 8 bases between. The CDR3 nucleotides read TGTGCCAGCAGCTTGAGGGTGGATGGCTACACCTTC. Translation gives CASSLRVDGYTF.

The V and J genes are TRBV7-9 and TRBJ2-3; maybe TRBD1 (5 bases). V was pared by 4 bases and J by 2 bases, with 13 bases between. CDR1 is SEHNR and CDR2 is FQNEAQ in the germline V gene (reference sequence). The CDR3 runs 15 residues. CDR3 region: CASSSTPGHTDTQYF. The CDR3 DNA follows: TGTGCCAGCAGCTCCACACCCGGACACACAGATACGCAGTATTTT.

The chain employs TRBV6-1 and TRBJ1-5; no clear D gene. Germline V lookup: CDR1 MNHNS, CDR2 SASEGT. V lost 9 bases to trimming and J lost 3 bases, with 12 bases between them. The length of the CDR3 is 13 residues. The CDR3 nucleotides read TGTGCCAGTTTCGGGCAGTTCAATCAGCCCCAGCATTTT. Encoded protein: CASFGQFNQPQHF.

The rearrangement links TRBV5-1 to TRBJ2-1; D gene uncertain. The CDR3 is made up of 15 amino acids. Germline CDR1 reads SGHRS; CDR2 reads YFSETQ. Trimming shortened V by 0 bases and J by 0 bases, and 7 bases separated the two germline ends. In nucleotides, the CDR3 is TGCGCCAGCAGCTTGGAAGATAGCTCCTACAATGAGCAGTTCTTC. Translating gives CASSLEDSSYNEQFF.

The V call is TRBV5-1, the J call TRBJ1-1, with 7 bases identical to TRBD1. Looked up from germline, CDR1 is SGHRS and CDR2 is YFSETQ. The CDR3 contains 17 residues. Trimming removed 1 base from V and 5 bases from J; junction bases left unmatched: 14. CDR3 nucleotides: TGCGCCAGCAGCTTGTCAGGGGGACCCGCCATGGGTACTGAAGCTTTCTTT. This gives the protein CASSLSGGPAMGTEAFF.

The chain has TRBV25-1 and TRBJ2-1; possible D gene TRBD1, 5 bases. The length of the CDR3 is 12 residues. Germline lookup yields CDR1 MGHDK and CDR2 SYGVNS. Trimming removed 6 bases at V and 6 bases at J, with 9 bases between. As DNA, the CDR3 is TGTGCCAGCAGGGACCAGGGCAATGAGCAGTTCTTC. Its translation is CASRDQGNEQFF.

The J gene is TRBJ2-7, the V gene TRBV6-5; TRBD1 is a possible D gene (5 bases). V gave up 2 bases and J gave up 3 bases, with 11 bases separating them. The germline CDR1 and CDR2 sequences are MNHEY and SVGAGI. This CDR3 comprises 14 residues. The DNA of the CDR3 is TGTGCCAGCAGTTACGCCAGGGATCGCTACGAGCAGTACTTC. It specifies CASSYARDRYEQYF.

This chain connects TRBV7-9 to TRBJ2-3; TRBD2 aligns across 15 bases. Germline V lookup: CDR1 SEHNR, CDR2 FQNEAQ (reference sequence). The CDR3 consists of 18 residues. V lost 5 bases to trimming and J lost 2 bases; unmatched junction nucleotides: 8. In DNA form, the CDR3 reads TGTGCCAGCAGCCAGGGACTAGCGGGAGGACCGACCACAGATACGCAGTATTTT. It yields the protein CASSQGLAGGPTTDTQYF.

The rearrangement links TRBV19 to TRBJ2-7; 11 bases fit TRBD2. The germline CDR1 and CDR2 sequences are LNHDA and SQIVND (reference sequence). The CDR3 length is 15 residues. The trim removed 4 bases at V and 2 bases at J, leaving 4 bases unmatched. In DNA form, the CDR3 reads TGTGCCAGTAGTAGGGGGACTAGCGGACCCTACGAGCAGTACTTC. Residues: CASSRGTSGPYEQYF.

The CDR3 is CASSLSYRAGGQETQYF. CDR3 nucleotides: TGCGCCAGCAGCCTGTCCTACAGGGCTGGGGGCCAAGAGACCCAGTACTTC. The chain links TRBV4-1 to TRBJ2-5, with a weak D call TRBD1 (6 bases). V shed 4 bases and J shed 1 base, with 19 bases lying between them. Germline V lookup: CDR1 MGHRA, CDR2 YSYEKL. This CDR3 comprises 17 residues.

A note on this clone: Relative to the germline gene, one junction end is altered; a read error may explain this. The V call is TRBV4-3, the J call TRBJ2-3; maybe TRBD2 (7 bases). This CDR3 has 13 amino acids. CDR1 and CDR2 (germline): LGHNA, YSLEER. The chain's CDR3 is CATSGTQGDTQYF. CDR3 DNA sequence: TGCGCCACCAGCGGGACCCAGGGGGATACGCAGTATTTT.

The rearrangement uses TRBV6-4 and TRBJ1-6; D is undetermined. Between the trimmed V and J ends, which lost 0 bases and 7 bases, there was a span of 7 bases. The V gene's germline CDR1 is MRHNA and CDR2 SNTAGT. There are 14 residues in the CDR3. The CDR3 region has the DNA TGTGCCAGCAGTGACTCGGCAGAGAATTCACCCCTCCACTTT. This encodes CASSDSAENSPLHF.

This chain joins TRBV28 and TRBJ2-1; 11 bases agree with TRBD2. V lost 7 bases and J lost 0; bases outside the gene matches: 5. The germline gives CDR1 MDHEN, CDR2 SYDVKM. The CDR3 has 16 amino acids. CDR3 loop: CASMASGGSSYNEQFF. The CDR3, as DNA: TGTGCCAGCATGGCTAGCGGGGGGAGCTCCTACAATGAGCAGTTCTTC.

This chain links TRBV6-5 with TRBJ2-5; perhaps TRBD2 as D (6 bases). With 7 bases removed from V and 5 bases from J, the gap between germline ends came to 20 bases. Germline V CDR1 and CDR2: MNHEY, SVGAGI. The CDR3 runs 15 residues. CDR3 loop: CASMLSSGLGETQYF. DNA of the CDR3: TGTGCCAGCATGTTAAGTAGCGGCTTAGGTGAGACCCAGTACTTC.

The table lists this clone with a count of one. This chain links TRBV27 with TRBJ2-5; 15 bases agree with TRBD2. Germline values: CDR1 MNHEY, CDR2 SMNVEV (reference sequence). The CDR3 contains 17 residues. The J segment lost 1 base and the V segment lost 6 bases, leaving 6 bases of the junction unmatched. CDR3 sequence: CASSPGLAGGIQETQYF. CDR3 sequence (DNA): TGTGCCAGCAGCCCGGGACTAGCGGGGGGCATCCAAGAGACCCAGTACTTC.

The CDR3 spells CASSLGYRGRYEKLFF. The CDR3 bases are TGTGCCAGCAGTTTGGGCTACAGGGGAAGATATGAAAAACTGTTTTTT. The chain recombines TRBV28 with TRBJ1-4; 7 nucleotides line up with TRBD1. Looked up from germline, CDR1 is MDHEN and CDR2 is SYDVKM. The CDR3 sequence is 16 residues long. Trimming removed 3 bases from V and 6 bases from J; junction bases left unmatched: 10.

This chain connects TRBV5-1 to TRBJ2-7; D may be TRBD1 or TRBD2 (5 bases each). V was shortened by 6 bases and J by 4 bases, with 11 bases between the two germline ends. Germline V gene data show CDR1 as SGHRS and CDR2 as YFSETQ. The CDR3 is 12 amino acids. Here the CDR3 reads CASTSREYEQYF. For the CDR3, the DNA is TGCGCCAGCACCTCCAGGGAGTACGAGCAGTACTTC. Full variable domain (outside the CDR3, taken from reference TRBV5-1 and TRBJ2-7): KAGVTQTPRYLIKTRGQQVTLSCSPISGHRSVSWYQQTPGQGLQFLFEYFSETQRNKGNFPGRFSGRQFSNSRSEMNVSTLELGDSALYLCASTSREYEQYFGPGTRLTVT.

CDR3 DNA: TGTGCCAGCAGTTTAGTTGGGGCGGCCTACGAGCAGTACTTC. It codes for CASSLVGAAYEQYF. The rearrangement uses TRBV27 and TRBJ2-7; TRBD1 is a possible D gene (5 bases). V dropped 2 bases and J dropped 2 bases, with 10 bases sitting between them. The CDR3 length is 14 residues. In germline, CDR1 is MNHEY, CDR2 SMNVEV (reference sequence).